These 13 T cell receptor beta chains came from one sample sequenced in a study of control samples from healthy donors and cancer patients. Measured with immunoSEQ multiplex PCR; TCRdb has only the in-frame clones, and not every one. Among around 140,000 clones, 75% to 95% were seen once, and the ten largest hold about 2.7%. Specimen: blood. The receptors come from a man aged 40-55 years in good health.

J is TRBJ2-1 and V is TRBV19, with TRBD1 matching over 9 bases. Germline-derived CDR1 and CDR2 are LNHDA and SQIVND (reference sequence). The J segment lost 2 bases and the V segment lost 6 bases, leaving 5 bases of the junction unmatched. CDR3 length: 15 amino acids. In nucleotides, the CDR3 is TGTGCCAGTAGACTCGACAGGGGGGCCTACAATGAGCAGTTCTTC. Its translation is CASRLDRGAYNEQFF.

The chain's CDR3 is CASSLGLAGSSYNEQFF. The DNA for the CDR3 is TGTGCCAGCAGTTTAGGTCTGGCAGGAAGCTCCTACAATGAGCAGTTCTTC. V and J are TRBV27 and TRBJ2-1; D is uncertain. The length of the CDR3 is 17 residues. V dropped 2 bases and J dropped 0 bases, with 14 bases sitting between them. Germline loops: CDR1 MNHEY, CDR2 SMNVEV (reference sequence).

The genes are TRBV19 and TRBJ1-3; 8 nucleotides line up with TRBD1. This CDR3 spans 17 amino acids. CDR1 is LNHDA and CDR2 is SQIVND in the germline V gene (reference sequence). The V segment lost 3 bases and the J segment 2 bases; nucleotides outside the gene matches: 9. This chain's CDR3 is CASSMFSGQGTGNTIYF. The CDR3 nucleotides are TGTGCCAGTAGTATGTTCTCTGGACAGGGTACTGGAAACACCATATATTTT. The full variable domain, rest sourced from reference TRBV19 and TRBJ1-3, is DGGITQSPKYLFRKEGQNVTLSCEQNLNHDAMYWYRQDPGQGLRLIYYSQIVNDFQKGDIAEGYSVSREKKESFPLTVTSAQKNPTAFYLCASSMFSGQGTGNTIYFGEGSWLTVV.

V usage is TRBV4-2 and J usage is TRBJ2-5; TRBD2 matches 11 bases. V lost 4 bases to trimming and J lost 2 bases; unmatched junction nucleotides: 9. The CDR3 is 17 residues long. Per the germline V gene, CDR1 is LGHNA and CDR2 is YNFKEQ. This CDR3 reads CASSRAQTSGDQETQYF. CDR3 nucleotide sequence: TGTGCCAGCAGCCGGGCCCAGACTAGCGGGGATCAAGAGACCCAGTACTTC.

The chain couples TRBV11-2 to TRBJ2-3; either TRBD1 or TRBD2 may fit D (5 bases each). Deletions cut 3 bases from V and 5 bases from J, with 12 bases between. The length of the CDR3 is 14 residues. Per germline, CDR1 SGHAT and CDR2 FQNNGV. The CDR3 coding sequence is TGTGCCAGCAGCTTCCGGGACCAAGAAGATACGCAGTATTTT. Amino acids: CASSFRDQEDTQYF.

The chain links TRBV5-4 to TRBJ1-1; D is perhaps TRBD1 (6 bases). Trimming took off 4 bases at V and 1 base at J, with 14 bases between the two ends. Germline V gene lookup returns CDR1 SGHNT and CDR2 YYREEE (reference sequence). The CDR3 covers 15 residues. CDR3 amino acids: CASSRPTGTNTEAFF. The CDR3 DNA sequence: TGTGCCAGCAGCAGACCCACAGGGACGAACACTGAAGCTTTCTTT.

The gene calls are TRBV15 and TRBJ1-3, with no clear D. Germline V lookup: CDR1 LNHNV, CDR2 YYDKDF (reference sequence). Trimming removed 3 bases at V and 0 bases at J, with 12 bases between. The CDR3 has 16 amino acids. CDR3 amino acids: CATSRESDFSGNTIYF. The CDR3 nucleotides read TGTGCCACCAGCAGGGAGTCGGACTTCTCTGGAAACACCATATATTTT.

The chain combines TRBV7-9 with TRBJ1-4, with a weak D call TRBD1 (5 bases). The V and J ends lost 5 bases and 8 bases respectively, with 12 bases between them. This CDR3 is built from 13 residues. CDR1 and CDR2 (germline): SEHNR, FQNEAQ (reference sequence). CDR3 DNA sequence: TGTGCCAGCAGCCGGGACGGCCGGGAAAAACTGTTTTTT. Translation gives CASSRDGREKLFF.

The genes are TRBV19 and TRBJ1-6; D uncertain. Trimming cost V 6 bases and J 6 bases, with 15 bases left between them. The CDR3 spans 15 residues. The germline gives CDR1 LNHDA, CDR2 SQIVND (reference sequence). CDR3 in DNA: TGTGCCAGTAGCCCCTGGGAGGGTCTTAATTCACCCCTCCACTTT. Translated, it gives CASSPWEGLNSPLHF.

The chain recombines TRBV9 with TRBJ2-2; 7 positions match TRBD1. V lost 4 bases, J lost 3 bases, and 12 bases stayed unmatched. This CDR3 has 17 amino acids. Germline V gene data show CDR1 as SGDLS and CDR2 as YYNGEE. CDR3 loop: CASSRIPTGTDTGELFF. The CDR3 bases are TGTGCCAGCAGCCGAATCCCGACCGGGACAGACACCGGGGAGCTGTTTTTT.

This chain joins TRBV11-1 and TRBJ2-2; D is possibly TRBD1 or TRBD2 (5 bases each). This CDR3 contains 14 residues. The V and J ends lost 6 bases and 2 bases respectively, with 10 bases between them. The germline gives CDR1 SGHAT, CDR2 FQDESV (reference sequence). This CDR3 is CASRGTANTGELFF. As DNA, the CDR3 is TGTGCCAGCAGGGGGACGGCTAACACCGGGGAGCTGTTTTTT.

CDR3 DNA sequence: TGTGCCAGCAGCCAAGGTCCGGGACAGGGTCCTGGGGCCAACGTCCTGACTTTC. Encoded protein: CASSQGPGQGPGANVLTF. The chain has TRBV3-1 (or the pseudogene TRBV3-2) and TRBJ2-6, with 9 bases that match TRBD1. The CDR3 has 18 amino acids. The trim removed 1 base at V and 2 bases at J, leaving 6 bases unmatched. The germline V gene has CDR1 LGHDT and CDR2 YNNKEL (reference sequence).

In DNA form, the CDR3 reads TGTGCCAGCAGTTCCAGCGGGGGGGCGACAGATACGCAGTATTTT. Translation: CASSSSGGATDTQYF. V gene TRBV27 combines with J gene TRBJ2-3; TRBD2 aligns across 10 bases. CDR1 is MNHEY and CDR2 is SMNVEV in the germline V gene (reference sequence). This CDR3 spans 15 amino acids. With V trimmed by 4 bases and J by 3 bases, 4 bases remained unmatched.